These 8 T cell receptor beta chains came from one sample sequenced in a study of technical replicates of blood from several donors. Assay used: immunoSEQ multiplex PCR; TCRdb lists only in-frame clones, some missing. The data show around 85,000 clones, over 90% seen once. The material sequenced was T cells isolated from PBMCs. These TCRs come from a human donor in good health.

The rearrangement joins TRBV4-1 to TRBJ2-3, with D possibly TRBD2 on 6 matching bases. The CDR3 extends over 17 amino acids. With 4 bases removed from V and 2 bases from J, the gap between germline ends came to 19 bases. CDR1 and CDR2 (germline): MGHRA, YSYEKL. CDR3 residues: CASSPLVLGEATDTQYF. The CDR3 DNA reads as TGCGCCAGCAGCCCCCTGGTTTTGGGGGAGGCCACAGATACGCAGTATTTT.

The chain carries TRBV4-1 and TRBJ1-3; D possibly corresponds to TRBD1 (6 bases). The CDR3 contains 17 residues. Germline CDR1 MGHRA, CDR2 YSYEKL. Trimming removed 4 bases from V and 7 bases from J, with 23 bases in between. CDR3 coding DNA: TGCGCCAGCAGCCCACTATATACAGGGAAAGAGCGGAACACCATATATTTT. This encodes CASSPLYTGKERNTIYF.

The table lists this clone with a count of one. The chain links TRBV7-2 to TRBJ2-1; 9 bases line up with TRBD2. The length of the CDR3 is 15 residues. With 1 base clipped from V and 7 bases from J, the junction kept 5 bases outside the gene matches. CDR1 and CDR2 (germline): SGHTA, FQGNSA. CDR3 in DNA: TGTGCCAGCAGCTTAGGGGCTAGCGGGATAAATGAGCAGTTCTTC. Translated, it gives CASSLGASGINEQFF.

The V gene is TRBV4-1, the J gene TRBJ1-5; no reliable D call. The CDR3 extends over 14 amino acids. V gave up 3 bases and J gave up 6 bases, with 12 bases separating them. Germline V lookup: CDR1 MGHRA, CDR2 YSYEKL. Here the CDR3 DNA reads TGCGCCAGCAGCCATATAACAACGGGTCAGCCCCAGCATTTT. It encodes CASSHITTGQPQHF.

This clone has just one count. The V call is TRBV2, the J call TRBJ1-5; D possibly corresponds to TRBD1 (6 bases). The CDR3 is 16 amino acids. Deletions cut 6 bases from V and 9 bases from J, with 24 bases between. CDR1 and CDR2 from the germline V gene are SNHLY and FYNNEI. The DNA of the CDR3 is TGTGCCAGCAGGAGGACAGCCGGAAGAGGGGGGGGGCCCCAGCATTTT. Translated, it gives CASRRTAGRGGGPQHF.

The rearrangement uses TRBV7-9 and TRBJ1-2, with 8 nucleotides matching TRBD1. Trimming took 0 bases from V and 8 from J; bases not matched to a gene: 14. CDR1 SEHNR and CDR2 FQNEAQ come from the germline V gene (reference sequence). The CDR3 is made up of 17 amino acids. The CDR3 DNA sequence: TGTGCCAGCAGCTTAGCGGTAGGCAGGGGGCTCTCGAGGGGCTACACCTTC. Amino acid sequence: CASSLAVGRGLSRGYTF.

This chain uses TRBV7-9 with TRBJ1-5; the D gene is possibly TRBD1 (6 bases). V was cut by 3 bases and J by 3 bases, with 15 bases left in between. This CDR3 spans 16 amino acids. CDR1 is SEHNR and CDR2 is FQNEAQ in the germline V gene (reference sequence). The CDR3 DNA is TGTGCCAGCAGCTTGGGGCTTCCAGGGGACAATCAGCCCCAGCATTTT. As protein: CASSLGLPGDNQPQHF.

The chain has TRBV28 and TRBJ2-1; perhaps TRBD2 as D (5 bases). The CDR3 is 14 amino acids. Germline CDR1 MDHEN, CDR2 SYDVKM. The V end lost 2 bases, the J end lost 5 bases, and 10 bases lay between the germline ends. CDR3 sequence: CASSLGLANNEQFF. DNA for the CDR3: TGTGCCAGCAGTTTAGGCCTAGCTAACAATGAGCAGTTCTTC.